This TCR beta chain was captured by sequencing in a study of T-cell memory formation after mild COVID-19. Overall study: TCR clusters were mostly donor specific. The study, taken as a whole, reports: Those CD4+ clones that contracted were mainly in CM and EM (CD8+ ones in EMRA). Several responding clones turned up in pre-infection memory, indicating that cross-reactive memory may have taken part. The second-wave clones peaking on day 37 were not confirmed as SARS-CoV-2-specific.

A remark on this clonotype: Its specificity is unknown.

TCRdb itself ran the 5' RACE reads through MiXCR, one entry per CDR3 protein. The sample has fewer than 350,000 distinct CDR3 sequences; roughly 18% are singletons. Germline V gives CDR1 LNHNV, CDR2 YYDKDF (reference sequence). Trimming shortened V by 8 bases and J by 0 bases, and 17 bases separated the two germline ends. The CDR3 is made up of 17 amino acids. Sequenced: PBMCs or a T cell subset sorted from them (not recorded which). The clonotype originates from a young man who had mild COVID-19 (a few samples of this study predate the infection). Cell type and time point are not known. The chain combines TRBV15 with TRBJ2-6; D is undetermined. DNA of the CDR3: TGTGCCACCGGCCGCAGGAGACGGTTCTCTGGGGCCAACGTCCTGACTTTC. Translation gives CATGRRRRFSGANVLTF.